The entry that follows covers one T cell receptor (beta chain) sequence. This clone was counted only a few times. No cognate antigen has been identified for it. No much larger clone exists at a distance of one base, and base qualities are not known. This entry belongs to a study of T cell responses to AZD1222 COVID-19 vaccine (dated by TCRdb to about 2021). About the study as a whole: AZD1222 recipients whose second dose came at about 4 weeks and those whose second dose came at about 12 weeks were combined into one group, since spike-specific TCR depth and breadth did not differ between the two schedules. TCR sequencing was performed for approximately 240 trial participants, of whom about 200 were given two doses of AZD1222 and 26 were given two doses of MenACWY control vaccine. Enrollment into the trials was organized by age into subgroups of 18-55, 56-69 and 70-plus years, and those subgroups contained roughly 150, 30 and 60 TCR-sequenced participants, respectively.

Summary of the overall study and its limitations: Vaccine-associated CD4 TCRs spanned the whole spike protein, with dominant responses in regions 160-218 and 743-854. In the small 56-69-year group, the increase in depth fell short of significance, most likely because of low power. Reportedly, almost half of the unique spike-specific TCRs recognized epitopes lying outside the regions that are mutated in the B.1.351 and B.1.1.7 variants. Because no day 14 peak-response samples were available, repertoires were characterized only after the peak T cell response. After two AZD1222 doses, both the breadth and the depth of spike-specific TCRs were significantly higher than at day 0 and than in MenACWY recipients. Most participants were white British and females outnumbered males, and the authors suggested that clonal diversity may have been underestimated. Conclusions about previously exposed vaccinees are limited because only a handful of AZD1222 recipients were SARS-CoV-2 seropositive at baseline.

The CDR3 regions of human TCRbeta chains were subjected to immunosequencing. On the study's bioinformatics: TCRs in the repertoires were matched against a reference library of SARS-CoV-2-specific TCRs that had been generated with the MIRA antigen-specificity platform. Breadth meant the fraction of unique TCRs that were SARS-CoV-2-associated, whereas depth meant the fraction of total T cells that were SARS-CoV-2-associated. Using the MIRA data, every spike-specific TCR was mapped to the spike region that the TCR reacted to and assigned to either a CD4 or a CD8 class. Log10-transformed breadth and depth values were compared by one-way ANOVA with Sidak's multiple comparisons tests. In TCRdb, the immuneACCESS table is reduced to in-frame sequences with V and J assigned. These tables do not hold every clone; where another copy was compared, an unresolved V gene accounts for under half, and the others remain unexplained. V and J calls and clone size are copied from that table; D and trimming were computed from the DNA. The table for this sample lists about 99,000 clones; 88% of them were counted only once. Roughly 2.7% of the sample belongs to the ten largest clones.

CDR1 SGDLS and CDR2 YYNGEE are derived from the germline V gene. The CDR3 holds 13 amino acids from the cysteine to the phenylalanine. Of all the DNA, just the CDR3 is kept, 39 bases in frame from base 1. V is pared back by 0 bases and J by 3 bases, with 7 bases lying between the germline termini. The time point label of this sample denotes: baseline before first vaccination. Samples from vaccinated people were obtained from the UK trials COV001 and COV002, which included a single-blind randomized controlled phase 2/3 trial of AZD1222 (ChAdOx1 nCoV-19) in healthy adults. For TCRbeta chain sequencing, PBMC samples from trial participants were taken at day 0 and at day 28 after the second dose.

Recombination connected TRBV9 to TRBJ2-7; no D gene is confidently identified. Sequences were derived from peripheral blood, sampled on day 0 of AZD1222 vaccination. The TCR comes from an adult in good health. This receptor carries the CDR3 CASSVGTFYEQYF. In nucleotides, the sequence is TGTGCCAGCAGCGTAGGTACATTCTACGAGCAGTACTTC.